The present T cell receptor (beta chain) was sequenced within a study of OX40 agonist ivuxolimab in advanced cancers. Study details: Prior anti-PD-1, anti-PD-L1 or anti-CTLA-4 therapy was allowed; less than 45% had some.

This table comes from immunoSEQ multiplex PCR, and its TCRdb copy is limited to in-frame clones, with some not included. The profile covers approximately 82,000 clones, with around 90% appearing a single time and roughly 0.6% taken by the ten largest. The CDR3 runs 15 residues. V shed 8 bases and J 3 bases; nucleotides not matched to a gene: 10. Germline V gene sequence: CDR1 WSHSY, CDR2 SAAADI. The origin of this receptor is an adult with an advanced solid tumor such as melanoma, head and neck, liver or kidney cancer. Material: CD4+ or CD8+ T cells sorted from blood, obtained in a trial of the OX40 agonist ivuxolimab. The chain is built from TRBV10-2 and TRBJ2-7, with 10 bases lining up with TRBD2. The CDR3 is CASVITSGDNYEQYF. The CDR3 DNA sequence: TGCGCCAGCGTCATTACTAGCGGGGACAACTACGAGCAGTACTTC.